The present entry profiles one T cell receptor beta chain with its context. Its specificity is unknown. The record originates from a study of cytomegalovirus exposure and HLA in healthy donors. The wider study: Among the 350 to 500 donors who were genotyped, roughly 76% fell in the genetic ancestry cluster that is associated with self-reported Caucasian donors.

Study-level findings and limits: Reports showed the classifier diagnosing cytomegalovirus status with high specificity and sensitivity.

Germline lookup yields CDR1 SGHKS and CDR2 YYEKEE (reference sequence). The CDR3 extends over 16 amino acids. V lost 4 bases, J lost 9 bases, and 13 bases stayed unmatched. The primer mix had 60 Vbeta and 13 Jbeta primers. The repertoire was sequenced with immunoSEQ multiplex PCR; TCRdb's copy has only in-frame clones and lacks some. Of 150,000 to 200,000 clones in the sample, roughly 70% were seen once. This receptor was taken from a woman in her thirties in good health and CMV-seronegative. The V gene is TRBV5-5, the J gene TRBJ2-2; TRBD2 matches at 9 bases. Specimen: PBMCs. The CDR3 region has the DNA TGTGCCAGCAGCAAAGTCCCCGGGACTAGCAATCGGGAGCTGTTTTTT. It is translated as CASSKVPGTSNRELFF.